Presented here are 5 T cell receptor beta chains from one specimen sequenced in a study of shared clonotypes between healthy human individuals. The assay was immunoSEQ multiplex PCR, and TCRdb's table has in-frame clones only and misses some. The sample shows about 490,000 clones, 79% of them seen only once. Sequencing used PBMCs. The receptors here all came from a woman in her forties in good health. Some clones in this sample may be carry-over from other donors' samples.

This rearrangement joins TRBV28 to TRBJ2-5; possibly TRBD2 for D (5 bases). Germline assignment: CDR1 MDHEN and CDR2 SYDVKM. The V end was cut by 4 bases, the J end by 5 bases, with 17 bases between. This CDR3 contains 15 residues. The CDR3: CASSSNVAERETQYF. The CDR3 DNA follows: TGTGCCAGCAGTTCGAACGTGGCGGAGCGGGAGACCCAGTACTTC.

This sequence joins TRBV21-1 and TRBJ2-3; the D call of TRBD2 is as the table states it, not checked on the DNA. TRBV21-1 is shown as a pseudogene. This CDR3 is built from 11 residues. Here the CDR3 reads CASSLSDTQYF. CDR3 in DNA: TGTGCCAGCAGCTTGTCTGATACGCAGTATTTT.

The chain uses TRBV2 and TRBJ1-2, with D hard to call. The length of the CDR3 is 12 residues. Germline V gene data show CDR1 as SNHLY and CDR2 as FYNNEI. Trimming left V 8 bases short and J 4 bases short, with 11 bases between. CDR3 sequence reads: CASGGGPYGYTF. In nucleotides, the CDR3 is TGTGCCAGCGGAGGAGGTCCCTATGGCTACACCTTC.

V is TRBV6-1 and J is TRBJ2-1, with D maybe TRBD2 (5 bases). The V end lost 10 bases, the J end lost 2 bases, and 18 bases lay between the germline ends. The germline CDR1 and CDR2 sequences are MNHNS and SASEGT. The CDR3 is made up of 15 amino acids. The CDR3 DNA reads as TGTGCCACCTCGTTTCTAGCAAACCCCTACAATGAGCAGTTCTTC. This encodes CATSFLANPYNEQFF.

This clone showed up just a few times. The chain combines TRBV28 with TRBJ1-2; possible D gene TRBD1, 5 bases. Germline V gives CDR1 MDHEN, CDR2 SYDVKM. Trimming took off 2 bases at V and 4 bases at J, with 8 bases between the two ends. The CDR3 extends over 13 amino acids. The CDR3 nucleotides read TGTGCCAGCAGTTTAGAGGGACCCTATGGCTACACCTTC. It translates to CASSLEGPYGYTF.